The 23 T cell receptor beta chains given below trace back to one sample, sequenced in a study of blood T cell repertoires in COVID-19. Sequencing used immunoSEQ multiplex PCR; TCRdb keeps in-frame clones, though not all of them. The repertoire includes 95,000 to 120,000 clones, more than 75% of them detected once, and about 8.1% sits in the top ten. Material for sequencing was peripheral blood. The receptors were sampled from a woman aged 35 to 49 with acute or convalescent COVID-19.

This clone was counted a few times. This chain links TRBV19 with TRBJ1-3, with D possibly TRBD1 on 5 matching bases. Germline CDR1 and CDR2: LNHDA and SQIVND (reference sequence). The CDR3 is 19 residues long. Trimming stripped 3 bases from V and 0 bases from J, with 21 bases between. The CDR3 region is CASSISHRTPIISGNTIYF. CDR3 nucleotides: TGTGCCAGTAGTATTTCGCACAGGACACCAATAATCTCTGGAAACACCATATATTTT. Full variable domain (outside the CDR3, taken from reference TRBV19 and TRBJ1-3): DGGITQSPKYLFRKEGQNVTLSCEQNLNHDAMYWYRQDPGQGLRLIYYSQIVNDFQKGDIAEGYSVSREKKESFPLTVTSAQKNPTAFYLCASSISHRTPIISGNTIYFGEGSWLTVV.

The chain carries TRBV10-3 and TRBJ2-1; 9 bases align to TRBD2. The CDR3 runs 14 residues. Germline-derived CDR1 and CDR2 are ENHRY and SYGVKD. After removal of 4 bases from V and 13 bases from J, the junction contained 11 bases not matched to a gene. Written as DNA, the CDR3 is TGTGCCATCAGTGGCGGGGGGGCCAAGGCGGACCAGTTCTTC. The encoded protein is CAISGGGAKADQFF.

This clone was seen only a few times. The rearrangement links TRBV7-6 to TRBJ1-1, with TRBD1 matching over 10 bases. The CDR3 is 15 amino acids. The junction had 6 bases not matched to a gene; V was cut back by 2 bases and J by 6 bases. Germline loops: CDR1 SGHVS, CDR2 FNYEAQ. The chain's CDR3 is CASSLQDRGTAEAFF. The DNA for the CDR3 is TGTGCCAGCAGCTTACAGGACAGGGGGACGGCTGAAGCTTTCTTT.

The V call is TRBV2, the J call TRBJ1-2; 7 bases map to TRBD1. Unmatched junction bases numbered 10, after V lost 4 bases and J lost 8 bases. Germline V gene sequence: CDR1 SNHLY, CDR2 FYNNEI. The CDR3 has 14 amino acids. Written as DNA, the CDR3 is TGTGCCAGCAGTGTGGCAGACAGGGCGGGCGGCTACACCTTC. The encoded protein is CASSVADRAGGYTF.

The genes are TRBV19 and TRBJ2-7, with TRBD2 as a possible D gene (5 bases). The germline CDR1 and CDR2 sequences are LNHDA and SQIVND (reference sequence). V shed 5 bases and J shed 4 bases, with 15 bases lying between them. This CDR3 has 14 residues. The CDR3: CASSVDEGRYEQYF. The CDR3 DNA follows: TGTGCCAGTAGTGTGGATGAGGGCCGATACGAGCAGTACTTC.

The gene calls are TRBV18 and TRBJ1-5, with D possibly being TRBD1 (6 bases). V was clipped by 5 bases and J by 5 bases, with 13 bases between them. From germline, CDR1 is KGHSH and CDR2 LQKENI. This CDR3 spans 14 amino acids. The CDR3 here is CASSEQGNYQPQHF. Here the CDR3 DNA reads TGTGCCAGCTCAGAACAGGGTAATTATCAGCCCCAGCATTTT.

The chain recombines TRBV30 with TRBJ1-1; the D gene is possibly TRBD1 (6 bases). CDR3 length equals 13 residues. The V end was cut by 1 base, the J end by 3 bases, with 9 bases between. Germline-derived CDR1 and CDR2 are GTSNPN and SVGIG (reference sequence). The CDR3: CAWSADSYTEAFF. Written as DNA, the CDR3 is TGTGCCTGGAGTGCGGACAGTTACACTGAAGCTTTCTTT.

In nucleotides, the CDR3 is TGCGCCAGCAGCTCGGTAATTCCGGGACAGGTAGCCTATGGCTACACCTTC. Translating it yields CASSSVIPGQVAYGYTF. This sequence joins TRBV5-1 and TRBJ1-2; TRBD1 matches at 8 bases. Trimming cost V 3 bases and J 4 bases; bases outside gene matches: 14. The CDR3 extends over 17 amino acids. The V gene's germline CDR1 is SGHRS and CDR2 YFSETQ. Together with reference TRBV5-1 and TRBJ1-2, the CDR3 gives the full variable domain: KAGVTQTPRYLIKTRGQQVTLSCSPISGHRSVSWYQQTPGQGLQFLFEYFSETQRNKGNFPGRFSGRQFSNSRSEMNVSTLELGDSALYLCASSSVIPGQVAYGYTFGSGTRLTVV.

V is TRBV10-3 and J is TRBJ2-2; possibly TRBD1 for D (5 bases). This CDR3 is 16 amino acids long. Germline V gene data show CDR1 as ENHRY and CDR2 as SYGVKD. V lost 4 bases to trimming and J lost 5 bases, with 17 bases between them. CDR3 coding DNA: TGTGCCATCAGTGGGCAGGCGGCGAAGGGGACCGGGGAGCTGTTTTTT. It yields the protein CAISGQAAKGTGELFF.

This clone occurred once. The CDR3 sequence is CASSLLEGWSSSPLHF. DNA for the CDR3: TGTGCCAGCAGTTTATTAGAGGGTTGGAGCAGTTCACCCCTCCACTTT. J is TRBJ1-6 and V is TRBV27; unclear D gene. This CDR3 spans 16 amino acids. V was trimmed by 1 base and J by 9 bases, leaving 16 bases between them. From germline, CDR1 is MNHEY and CDR2 SMNVEV (reference sequence).

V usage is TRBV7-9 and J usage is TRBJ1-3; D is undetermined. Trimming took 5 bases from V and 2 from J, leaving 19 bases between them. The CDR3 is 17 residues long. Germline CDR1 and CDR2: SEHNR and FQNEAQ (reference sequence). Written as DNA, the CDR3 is TGTGCCAGCAGCCACAAGACGACCGCTGGAGCTGGAAACACCATATATTTT. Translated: CASSHKTTAGAGNTIYF.

DNA for the CDR3: TGTGCCAGCAGCGTAAGCCCCCAGGGGTTCTCTGGAAACACCATATATTTT. The encoded protein is CASSVSPQGFSGNTIYF. The chain has TRBV4-2 and TRBJ1-3; weak D call: TRBD1 (6 bases). This CDR3 has 17 residues. V was trimmed by 5 bases and J by 0 bases, leaving 17 bases between them. CDR1 and CDR2 from the germline V gene are LGHNA and YNFKEQ.

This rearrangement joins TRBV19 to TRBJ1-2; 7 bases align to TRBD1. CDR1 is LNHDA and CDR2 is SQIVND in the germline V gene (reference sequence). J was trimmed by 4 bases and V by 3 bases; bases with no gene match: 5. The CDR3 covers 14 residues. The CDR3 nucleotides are TGTGCCAGTAGTATTCGGGACAGACCCTATGGCTACACCTTC. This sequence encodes CASSIRDRPYGYTF.

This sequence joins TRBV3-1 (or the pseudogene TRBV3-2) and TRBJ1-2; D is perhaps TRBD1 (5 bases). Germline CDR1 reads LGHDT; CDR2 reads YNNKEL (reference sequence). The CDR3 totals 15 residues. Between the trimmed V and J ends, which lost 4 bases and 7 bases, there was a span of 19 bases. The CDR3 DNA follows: TGTGCCAGCAGCCTTGGTATGGGCCTCGGGGGTGGCTACACCTTC. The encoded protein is CASSLGMGLGGGYTF.

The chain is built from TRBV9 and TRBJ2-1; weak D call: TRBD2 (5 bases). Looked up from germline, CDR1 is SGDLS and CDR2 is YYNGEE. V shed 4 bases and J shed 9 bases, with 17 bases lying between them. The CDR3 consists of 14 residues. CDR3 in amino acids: CASSPSGTAIEQFF. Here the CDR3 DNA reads TGTGCCAGCAGCCCGAGCGGTACGGCCATTGAGCAGTTCTTC.

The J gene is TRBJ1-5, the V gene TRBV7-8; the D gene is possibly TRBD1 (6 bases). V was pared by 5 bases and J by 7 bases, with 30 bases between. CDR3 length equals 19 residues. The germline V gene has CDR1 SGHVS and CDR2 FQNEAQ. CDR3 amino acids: CASSPPILQGRGLGQPQHF. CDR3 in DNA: TGTGCCAGCAGCCCACCTATCCTCCAGGGCAGGGGATTGGGGCAGCCCCAGCATTTT.

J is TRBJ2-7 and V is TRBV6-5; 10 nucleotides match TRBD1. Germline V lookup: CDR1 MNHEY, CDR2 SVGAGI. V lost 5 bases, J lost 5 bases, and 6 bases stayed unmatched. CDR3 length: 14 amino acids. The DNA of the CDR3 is TGTGCCAGCAGTACGGGACAGGGGAAGAACGAGCAGTACTTC. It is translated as CASSTGQGKNEQYF.

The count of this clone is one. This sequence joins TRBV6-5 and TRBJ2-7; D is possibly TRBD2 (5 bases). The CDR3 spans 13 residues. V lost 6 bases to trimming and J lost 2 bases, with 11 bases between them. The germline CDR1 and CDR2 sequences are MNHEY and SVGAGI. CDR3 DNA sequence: TGTGCCAGCAGGAGGACTGAACCCTACGAGCAGTACTTC. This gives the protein CASRRTEPYEQYF.

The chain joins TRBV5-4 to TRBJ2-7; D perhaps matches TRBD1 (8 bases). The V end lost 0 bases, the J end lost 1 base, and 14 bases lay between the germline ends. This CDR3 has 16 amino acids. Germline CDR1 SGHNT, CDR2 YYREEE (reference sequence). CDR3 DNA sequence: TGTGCCAGCAGCTTGGGAACAGGGGGACTATCCTACGAGCAGTACTTC. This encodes CASSLGTGGLSYEQYF.

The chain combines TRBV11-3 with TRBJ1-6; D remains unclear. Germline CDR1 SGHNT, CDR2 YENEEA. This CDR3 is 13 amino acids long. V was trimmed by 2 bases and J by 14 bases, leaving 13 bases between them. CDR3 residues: CASSLSEGRALHF. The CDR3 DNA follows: TGTGCCAGCAGCTTATCAGAGGGTCGTGCCCTCCACTTT.

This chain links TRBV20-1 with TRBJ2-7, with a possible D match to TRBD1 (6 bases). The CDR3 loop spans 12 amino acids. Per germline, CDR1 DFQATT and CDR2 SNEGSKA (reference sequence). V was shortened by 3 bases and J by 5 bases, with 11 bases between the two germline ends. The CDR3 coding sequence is TGCAGTGCTAGTCAGGGGTCCGACGAGCAGTACTTC. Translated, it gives CSASQGSDEQYF.

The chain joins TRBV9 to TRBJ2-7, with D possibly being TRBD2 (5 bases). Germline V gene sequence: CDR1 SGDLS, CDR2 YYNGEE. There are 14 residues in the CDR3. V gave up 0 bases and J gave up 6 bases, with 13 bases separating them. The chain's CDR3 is CASSVGGRGSEQYF. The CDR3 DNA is TGTGCCAGCAGCGTAGGCGGCCGCGGGTCCGAGCAGTACTTC. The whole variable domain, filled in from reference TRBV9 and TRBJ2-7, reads DSGVTQTPKHLITATGQRVTLRCSPRSGDLSVYWYQQSLDQGLQFLIQYYNGEERAKGNILERFSAQQFPDLHSELNLSSLELGDSALYFCASSVGGRGSEQYFGPGTRLTVT.

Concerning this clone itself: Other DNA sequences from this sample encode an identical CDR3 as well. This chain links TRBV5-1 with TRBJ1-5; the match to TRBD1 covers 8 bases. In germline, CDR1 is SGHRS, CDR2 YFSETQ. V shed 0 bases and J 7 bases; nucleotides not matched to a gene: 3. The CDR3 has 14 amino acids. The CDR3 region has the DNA TGCGCCAGCAGCTTGGGGACAGGGAACCAGCCCCAGCATTTT. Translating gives CASSLGTGNQPQHF.